This TCR beta chain is from a study of T cell clusters in autoimmune cytopenias. Each sample's input was roughly 230 ng genomic DNA, roughly 38,000 genome equivalents. TRB was amplified by touch-down multiplex PCR, primer pools A and B combined. TCRdb re-called the multiplex PCR reads and shows each CDR3 protein once, DNA omitted. Across some 6,000 distinct CDR3 sequences, the top ten clones capture around 20% of the sample. Germline CDR1 is MNHEY and CDR2 is SVGAGI. The CDR3 runs to 14 residues. Sequencing used peripheral blood. The source is a human donor with an autoimmune cytopenia or autoimmune hepatitis (not recorded which). This sequence joins TRBV6-5 and TRBJ1-1; the D call from TCRdb, TRBD1, cannot be confirmed without DNA. CDR3 sequence reads: CASRPGASNTEAFF.